The T cell receptor beta chain under discussion was sequenced for a study of OX40 agonist ivuxolimab in advanced cancers. Overall study: Every patient in dose escalation had hepatocellular carcinoma, melanoma, renal cell or head and neck cancer. Regarding the study as a whole: In general, CD8+ T cells held more expanded clones than CD4+ did, on average.

On cycle 4 day 1 and cycle 7 day 1, as well as at baseline, blood was sampled. The germline V gene encodes CDR1 SGHDT and CDR2 YYEEEE. This CDR3 contains 15 residues. Germline trimming cut 4 bases from V and 8 bases from J; bases unmatched to any gene: 9. Note on this clone: The target antigen is unknown.

Repertoires were generated with immunoSEQ multiplex PCR, while TCRdb's copy carries only in-frame clones and drops some. The table shows tens of thousands of clones, with 91% occurring only once. The sequencing used CD4+ or CD8+ T cells sorted from blood, collected in a trial of the OX40 agonist ivuxolimab. This TCR derives from an adult with an advanced solid tumor such as melanoma, head and neck, liver or kidney cancer. The chain employs TRBV5-6 and TRBJ2-1, with 10 bases identical to TRBD2. The CDR3 coding sequence is TGTGCCAGCAGCACCGTCAGCGGGAGGGCCTATGAGCAGTTCTTC. It yields the protein CASSTVSGRAYEQFF.